The source of this T cell receptor (beta chain) is a study of blood T cell repertoires in COVID-19. At the level of the study: COVID-19 samples collected from the United States, Italy and Spain covered acute and convalescent phases. PBMCs, B-cell-depleted T cells, or T cells were the source of the cDNA or gDNA that made up the material.

The CDR3 covers 15 residues. The V gene's germline CDR1 is MNHEY and CDR2 SVGAGI. After removal of 6 bases from V and 4 bases from J, the junction contained 4 bases not matched to a gene. Authors' data handling: Estimation of nucleated cell counts relied on the amplification of reference gene primers. Here immunoSEQ multiplex PCR was the method, and the copy in TCRdb shows in-frame clones only, minus some. Clone size and the V and J calls come from that table; the DNA yielded D and trimming. The sample has approximately 400,000 clones, roughly 90% seen once; the top ten hold more than 1%. Sequenced: peripheral blood. The chain combines TRBV6-5 with TRBJ2-5; 14 positions agree with TRBD2. This clonotype was obtained from a man in his forties with acute or convalescent COVID-19. The CDR3 coding sequence is TGTGCCAGCAGGGGGGGACTAGCGGGAGCAGAGACCCAGTACTTC. It is translated as CASRGGLAGAETQYF.